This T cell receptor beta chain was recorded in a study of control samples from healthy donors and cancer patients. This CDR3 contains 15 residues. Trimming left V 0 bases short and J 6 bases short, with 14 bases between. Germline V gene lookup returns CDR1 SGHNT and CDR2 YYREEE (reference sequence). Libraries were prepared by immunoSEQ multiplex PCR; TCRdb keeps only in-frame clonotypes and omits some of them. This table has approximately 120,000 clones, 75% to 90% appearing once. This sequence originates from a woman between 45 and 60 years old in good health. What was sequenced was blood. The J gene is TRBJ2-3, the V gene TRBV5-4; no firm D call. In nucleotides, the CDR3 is TGTGCCAGCAGCTTGGAGGCACAGCCTGGGGATACGCAGTATTTT. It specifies CASSLEAQPGDTQYF.